This T cell receptor beta chain was documented in a study of T cell responses to AZD1222 COVID-19 vaccine. Notes on the study in general: White British donors predominated, females outnumbered males, and clonal diversity was possibly underestimated.

The length of the CDR3 is 15 residues. Trimming removed 4 bases at V and 4 bases at J, with 17 bases between. Germline V CDR1 and CDR2: LGHDT, YNNKEL (reference sequence). The method was immunoSEQ multiplex PCR; TCRdb's version includes in-frame clones alone and lacks a portion of them. Here the sample spans more than 95,000 clones, over 70% being singletons. Points on this clone: Its antigen is as yet unknown.

This TCR was sampled from an adult in good health. Sequencing used peripheral blood, obtained on day 0 of AZD1222 vaccination. The rearrangement links TRBV3-1 (or the pseudogene TRBV3-2) to TRBJ2-7, with D unresolved. CDR3 loop: CASSPTPLGPYEQYF. In DNA, the CDR3 is TGTGCCAGCAGCCCAACCCCACTCGGACCTTACGAGCAGTACTTC.